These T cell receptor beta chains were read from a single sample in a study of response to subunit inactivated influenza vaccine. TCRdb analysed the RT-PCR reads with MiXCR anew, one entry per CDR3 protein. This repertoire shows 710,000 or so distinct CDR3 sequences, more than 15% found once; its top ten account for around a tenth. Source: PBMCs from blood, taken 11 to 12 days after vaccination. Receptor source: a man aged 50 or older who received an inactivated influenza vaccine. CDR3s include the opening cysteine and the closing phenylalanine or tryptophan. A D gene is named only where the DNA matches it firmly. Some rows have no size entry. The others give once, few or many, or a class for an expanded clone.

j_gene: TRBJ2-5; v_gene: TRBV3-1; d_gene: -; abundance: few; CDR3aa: CASRRFSERETQYF; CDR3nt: TGTGCCAGCAGGAGGTTTTCCGAAAGGGAGACCCAGTACTTC
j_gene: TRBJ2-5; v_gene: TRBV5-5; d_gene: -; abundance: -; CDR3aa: CASSQTPQVQETQYF; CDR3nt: TGTGCCAGCAGCCAAACCCCACAGGTCCAAGAGACCCAGTACTTC
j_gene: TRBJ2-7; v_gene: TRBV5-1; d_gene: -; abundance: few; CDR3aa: CASSLSGDFYEQYF; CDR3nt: TGCGCCAGCAGCTTGTCAGGGGACTTCTACGAGCAGTACTTC
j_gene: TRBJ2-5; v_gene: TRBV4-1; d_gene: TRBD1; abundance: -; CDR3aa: CASSQTGQGRMVETQYF; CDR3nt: TGCGCCAGCAGCCAGACCGGACAGGGGCGTATGGTCGAGACCCAGTACTTC
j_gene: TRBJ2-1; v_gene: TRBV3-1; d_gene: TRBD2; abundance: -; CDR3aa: CASSTTSDGLYEQFF; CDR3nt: TGTGCCAGCAGTACGACTAGCGACGGATTGTACGAGCAGTTCTTC
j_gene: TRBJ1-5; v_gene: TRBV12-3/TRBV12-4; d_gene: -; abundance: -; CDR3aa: CASSLKGGYSNQPQHF; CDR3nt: TGTGCCAGCAGTCTCAAGGGGGGTTATAGCAATCAGCCCCAGCATTTT
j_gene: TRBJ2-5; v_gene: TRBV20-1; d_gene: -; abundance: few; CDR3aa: CSARVAQEIQETQYF; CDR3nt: TGCAGTGCTAGAGTAGCACAGGAGATCCAAGAGACCCAGTACTTC
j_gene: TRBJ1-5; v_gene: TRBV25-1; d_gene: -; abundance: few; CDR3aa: CASSASGGQPQHF; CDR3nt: TGTGCCAGCAGTGCTTCCGGGGGTCAGCCCCAGCATTTT
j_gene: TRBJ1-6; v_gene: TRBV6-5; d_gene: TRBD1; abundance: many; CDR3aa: CASSYTGQGYSPLHF; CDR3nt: TGTGCCAGCAGTTACACTGGACAGGGGTATTCACCCCTCCACTTT
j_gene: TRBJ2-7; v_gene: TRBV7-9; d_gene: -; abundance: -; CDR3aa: CASSKTAQGGDEQYF; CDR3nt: TGTGCCAGCAGCAAAACTGCTCAGGGAGGCGACGAGCAGTACTTC
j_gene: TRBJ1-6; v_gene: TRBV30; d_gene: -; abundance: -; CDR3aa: CAWRPKAGSSYNSPLHF; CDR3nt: TGTGCCTGGAGACCGAAGGCCGGTAGCTCCTATAATTCACCCCTCCACTTT
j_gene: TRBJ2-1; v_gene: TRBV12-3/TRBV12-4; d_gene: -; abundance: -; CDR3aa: CASSLTPVREQFF; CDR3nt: TGTGCCAGCAGTTTAACCCCCGTTAGGGAGCAGTTCTTC
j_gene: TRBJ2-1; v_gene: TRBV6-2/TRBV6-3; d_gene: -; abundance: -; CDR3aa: CASSYLPPGARNEQFF; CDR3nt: TGTGCCAGCAGTTACTTACCCCCGGGGGCCCGCAATGAGCAGTTCTTC
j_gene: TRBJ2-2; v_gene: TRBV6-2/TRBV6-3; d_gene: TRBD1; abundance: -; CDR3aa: CASSDYRDRNTGELFF; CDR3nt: TGTGCCAGCAGTGACTACCGGGACAGAAACACCGGGGAGCTGTTTTTT
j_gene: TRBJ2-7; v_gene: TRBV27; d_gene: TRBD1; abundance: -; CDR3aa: CASSLEQGAPYEQYF; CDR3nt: TGTGCCAGCAGTCTTGAACAGGGGGCGCCCTACGAGCAGTACTTC
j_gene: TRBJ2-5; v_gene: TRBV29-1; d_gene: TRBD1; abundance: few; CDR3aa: CSVVTGGTQYF; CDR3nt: TGCAGCGTAGTTACAGGGGGGACCCAGTACTTC
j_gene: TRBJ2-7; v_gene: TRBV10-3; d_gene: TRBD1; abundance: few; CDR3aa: CAISVGQGAYEQYF; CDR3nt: TGTGCCATCAGTGTAGGACAGGGGGCTTACGAGCAGTACTTC
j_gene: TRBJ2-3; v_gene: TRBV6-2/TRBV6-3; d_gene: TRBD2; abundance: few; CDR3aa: CASSYPPGTSDPDTQYF; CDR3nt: TGTGCCAGCAGTTATCCCCCCGGGACTAGCGATCCAGATACGCAGTATTTT
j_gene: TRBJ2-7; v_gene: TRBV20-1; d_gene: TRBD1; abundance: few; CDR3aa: CSAEGQGIHEQYF; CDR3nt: TGCAGTGCTGAGGGACAGGGGATACACGAGCAGTACTTC
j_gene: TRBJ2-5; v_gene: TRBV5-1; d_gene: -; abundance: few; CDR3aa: CASSPQSFETQYF; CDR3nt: TGCGCCAGCAGCCCTCAGTCGTTCGAGACCCAGTACTTC
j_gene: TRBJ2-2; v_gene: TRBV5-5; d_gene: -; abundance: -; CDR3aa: CASSFLGANTGELFF; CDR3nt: TGTGCCAGCAGCTTTTTGGGGGCGAATACCGGGGAGCTGTTTTTT
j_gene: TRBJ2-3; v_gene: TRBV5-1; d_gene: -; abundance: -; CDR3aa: CASSPDGYTDTQYF; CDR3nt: TGCGCCAGCAGCCCGGACGGTTATACAGATACGCAGTATTTT
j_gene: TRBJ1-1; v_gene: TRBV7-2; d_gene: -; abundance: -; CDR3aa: CASSPRIEAFF; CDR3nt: TGTGCCAGCAGCCCCAGAATTGAAGCTTTCTTT
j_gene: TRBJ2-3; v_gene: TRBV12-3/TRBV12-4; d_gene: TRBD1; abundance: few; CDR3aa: CASSTGVRDTQYF; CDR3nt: TGTGCCAGCAGTACAGGGGTCAGAGATACGCAGTATTTT
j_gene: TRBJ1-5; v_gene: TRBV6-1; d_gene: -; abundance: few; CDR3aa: CASCRAGNQPQHF; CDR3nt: TGTGCCAGCTGTCGGGCGGGCAATCAGCCCCAGCATTTT
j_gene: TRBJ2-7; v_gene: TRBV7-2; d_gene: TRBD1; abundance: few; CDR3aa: CASSSMRQGAGEQYF; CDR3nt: TGTGCCAGCAGCTCCATGAGACAGGGGGCCGGCGAGCAGTACTTC
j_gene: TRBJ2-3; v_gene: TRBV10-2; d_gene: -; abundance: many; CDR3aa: CASSESPTPTDTQYF; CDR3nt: TGCGCCAGCAGTGAGTCCCCAACTCCCACAGATACGCAGTATTTT
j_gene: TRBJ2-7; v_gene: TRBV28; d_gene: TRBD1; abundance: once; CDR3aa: CATKGGTGPYEQYF; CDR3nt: TGTGCCACCAAAGGCGGGACAGGGCCGTACGAGCAGTACTTC
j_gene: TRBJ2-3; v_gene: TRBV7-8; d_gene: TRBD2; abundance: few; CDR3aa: CASSSTWASGTDTQYF; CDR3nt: TGTGCCAGCAGCTCCACTTGGGCTAGCGGTACAGATACGCAGTATTTT
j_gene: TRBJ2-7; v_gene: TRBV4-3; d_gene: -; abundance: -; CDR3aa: CASSQDFRDNYEQYF; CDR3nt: TGCGCCAGCAGCCAAGACTTCCGGGACAACTACGAGCAGTACTTC
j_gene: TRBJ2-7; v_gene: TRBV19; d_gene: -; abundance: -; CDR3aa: CASSMPGAAYEQYF; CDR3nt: TGTGCCAGTAGTATGCCAGGGGCGGCCTACGAGCAGTACTTC
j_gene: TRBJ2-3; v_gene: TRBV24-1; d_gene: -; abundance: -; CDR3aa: CATSDYVSTDTQYF; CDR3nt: TGTGCCACCAGTGATTATGTCAGCACAGATACGCAGTATTTT
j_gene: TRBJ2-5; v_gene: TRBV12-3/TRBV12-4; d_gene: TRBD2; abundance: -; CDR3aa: CASSPSGTSGRTQYF; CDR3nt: TGTGCCAGCAGCCCTTCCGGGACTAGCGGGAGGACCCAGTACTTC
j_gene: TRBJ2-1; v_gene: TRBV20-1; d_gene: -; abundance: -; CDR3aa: CSALLGGGQNEQFF; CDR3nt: TGCAGTGCTCTCTTAGGGGGGGGGCAAAATGAGCAGTTCTTC
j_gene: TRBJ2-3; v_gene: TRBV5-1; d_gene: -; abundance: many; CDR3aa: CASGYSSRGGTDTQYF; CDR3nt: TGCGCCAGCGGGTACTCTTCTAGGGGTGGCACAGATACGCAGTATTTT
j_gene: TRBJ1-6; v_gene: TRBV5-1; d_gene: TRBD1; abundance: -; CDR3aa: CASSLAGTGYSPLHF; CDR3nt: TGCGCCAGCAGCTTGGCGGGGACAGGGTACTCACCCCTCCACTTT
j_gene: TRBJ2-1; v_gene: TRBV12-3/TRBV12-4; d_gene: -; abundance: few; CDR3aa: CASNPGDNEQFF; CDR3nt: TGTGCCAGCAACCCAGGGGACAATGAGCAGTTCTTC
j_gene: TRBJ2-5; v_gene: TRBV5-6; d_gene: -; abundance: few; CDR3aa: CASRQTSTAILGTQYF; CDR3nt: TGTGCCAGCAGACAAACCTCAACAGCGATCCTAGGGACCCAGTACTTC
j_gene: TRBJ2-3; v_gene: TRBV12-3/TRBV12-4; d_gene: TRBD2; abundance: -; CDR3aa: CASSLFLGGGTTDTQYF; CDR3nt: TGTGCCAGCAGTTTATTCCTTGGCGGGGGGACCACAGATACGCAGTATTTT
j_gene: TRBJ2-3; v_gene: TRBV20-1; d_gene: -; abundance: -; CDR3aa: CSARDLNTDTQYF; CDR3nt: TGCAGTGCTAGAGATCTGAACACAGATACGCAGTATTTT
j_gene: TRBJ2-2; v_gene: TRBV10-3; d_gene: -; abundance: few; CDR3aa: CAISESDSRTGELFF; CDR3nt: TGTGCCATCAGTGAGTCGGACAGTCGGACCGGGGAGCTGTTTTTT
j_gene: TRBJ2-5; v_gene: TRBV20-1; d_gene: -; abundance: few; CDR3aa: CSASSLAVLQETQYF; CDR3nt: TGCAGTGCTAGCTCCCTGGCAGTATTGCAAGAGACCCAGTACTTC
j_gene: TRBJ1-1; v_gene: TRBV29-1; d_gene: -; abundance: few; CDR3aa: CSVRAVTEAFF; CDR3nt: TGCAGCGTTCGCGCGGTTACTGAAGCTTTCTTT
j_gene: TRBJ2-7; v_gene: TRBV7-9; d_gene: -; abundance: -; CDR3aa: CASSLGAADTYEQYF; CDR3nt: TGTGCCAGCAGCTTAGGGGCCGCAGATACCTACGAGCAGTACTTC
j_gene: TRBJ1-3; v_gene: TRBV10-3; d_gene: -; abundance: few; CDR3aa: CAISDLGRSGNTIYF; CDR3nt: TGTGCCATCAGTGATCTCGGCAGATCTGGAAACACCATATATTTT
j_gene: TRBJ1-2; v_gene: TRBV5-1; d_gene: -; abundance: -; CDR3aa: CASSFEGPRVDYGYTF; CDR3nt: TGCGCCAGCAGCTTTGAGGGGCCGCGGGTTGATTATGGCTACACCTTC
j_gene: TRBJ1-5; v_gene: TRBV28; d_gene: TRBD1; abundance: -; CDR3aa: CASTLLAGGVNQPQHF; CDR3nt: TGTGCCAGCACCTTGCTGGCAGGGGGCGTCAATCAGCCCCAGCATTTT
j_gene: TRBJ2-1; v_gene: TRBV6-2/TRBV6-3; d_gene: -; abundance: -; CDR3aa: CASRGAYNEQFF; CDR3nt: TGTGCCAGCAGGGGGGCTTACAATGAGCAGTTCTTC
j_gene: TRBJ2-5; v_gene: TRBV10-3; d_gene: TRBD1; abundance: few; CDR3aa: CATWDREYQETQYF; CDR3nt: TGTGCCACCTGGGACAGGGAATACCAAGAGACCCAGTACTTC
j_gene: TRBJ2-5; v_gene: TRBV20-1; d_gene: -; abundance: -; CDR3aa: CSASEGGPWTQYF; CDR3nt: TGCAGTGCTAGTGAGGGGGGGCCATGGACCCAGTACTTC